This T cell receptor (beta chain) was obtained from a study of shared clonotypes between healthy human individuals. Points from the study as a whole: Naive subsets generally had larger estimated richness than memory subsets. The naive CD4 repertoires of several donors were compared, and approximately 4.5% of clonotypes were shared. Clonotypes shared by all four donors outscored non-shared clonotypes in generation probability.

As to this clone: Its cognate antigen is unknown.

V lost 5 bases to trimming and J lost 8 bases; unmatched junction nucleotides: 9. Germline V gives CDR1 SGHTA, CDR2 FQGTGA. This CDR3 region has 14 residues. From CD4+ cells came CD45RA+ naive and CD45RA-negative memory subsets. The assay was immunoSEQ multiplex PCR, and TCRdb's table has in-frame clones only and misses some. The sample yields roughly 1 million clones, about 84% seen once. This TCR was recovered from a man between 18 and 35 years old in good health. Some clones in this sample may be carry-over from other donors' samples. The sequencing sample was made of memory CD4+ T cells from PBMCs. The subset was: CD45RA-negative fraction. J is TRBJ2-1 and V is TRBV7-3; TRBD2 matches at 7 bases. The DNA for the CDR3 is TGTGCCAGCAGCCCTAGCGGATTAAACTATGAGCAGTTCTTC. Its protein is CASSPSGLNYEQFF.